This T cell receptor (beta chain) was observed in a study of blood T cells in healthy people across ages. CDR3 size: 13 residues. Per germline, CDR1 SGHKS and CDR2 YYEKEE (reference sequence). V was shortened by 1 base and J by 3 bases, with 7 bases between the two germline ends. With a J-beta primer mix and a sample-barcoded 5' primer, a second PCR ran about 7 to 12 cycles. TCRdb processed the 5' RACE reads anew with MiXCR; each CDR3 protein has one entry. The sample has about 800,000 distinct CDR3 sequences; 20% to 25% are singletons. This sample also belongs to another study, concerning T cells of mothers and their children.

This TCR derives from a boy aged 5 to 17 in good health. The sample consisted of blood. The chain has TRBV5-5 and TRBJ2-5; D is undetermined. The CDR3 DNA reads TGTGCCAGCAGCTTGCCCGTGGAAGAGACCCAGTACTTC. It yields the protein CASSLPVEETQYF.